A single sample is the source of the 11 T cell receptor beta chains below, sequenced in a study of post-analysis software for immune sequencing data. Study results and caveats: Patients carried several TRBV segments more frequently than controls did, and TRBV5-6, TRBV5-1 and TRBV20-1 were among them.

Unique molecular identifiers were built into the TCR beta cDNA libraries. TCRdb fed the PCR reads into MiXCR, producing one record per CDR3 protein. Of 600,000 to 750,000 distinct CDR3 sequences in the sample, 59% were seen once. These receptors' targets are unknown. Specimen: blood. These receptors were collected from a girl aged 2 to 9 with multiple sclerosis.

The DNA for the CDR3 is TGTGCCAGCAGTCCCCGGGAGGCCCTACACAATGAGCAGTTCTTC. It specifies CASSPREALHNEQFF. The V gene is TRBV12-3 or TRBV12-4, the J gene TRBJ2-1, with TRBD2 identical over 7 bases. CDR3 size: 15 residues. V lost 5 bases to trimming and J lost 5 bases; unmatched junction nucleotides: 9.

The chain joins TRBV20-1 to TRBJ2-1, with TRBD2 matching over 9 bases. The end of the DNA is better explained by TRBJ2-7, so the J call may be wrong. The CDR3 contains 14 residues. Per the germline V gene, CDR1 is DFQATT and CDR2 is SNEGSKA (reference sequence). In DNA form, the CDR3 reads TGCAGTGCCTCCCCACTAGCGGGCGGGGGTGAGCAGTACTTC. Its translation: CSASPLAGGGEQYF.

This clonotype has more than one count but fewer than ten. The chain uses TRBV10-3 and TRBJ2-3; D is uncertain. The CDR3 spans 13 residues. Germline V CDR1 and CDR2: ENHRY, SYGVKD. Trimming removed 0 bases from V and 5 bases from J, with 6 bases in between. In DNA, the CDR3 is TGTGCCATCAGTGAGTCGAAAAAAGATACGCAGTATTTT. Protein: CAISESKKDTQYF.

This clonotype appeared a few times. The rearrangement joins TRBV20-1 to TRBJ2-1; no clear D gene. The V gene's germline CDR1 is DFQATT and CDR2 SNEGSKA (reference sequence). The CDR3 is 14 amino acids. V lost 4 bases, J lost 1 base, and 11 bases lay in between. CDR3 sequence reads: CSANGPRSYNEQFF. In DNA, the CDR3 is TGCAGTGCTAACGGCCCAAGGTCCTACAATGAGCAGTTCTTC.

This clonotype has a handful of counts. The chain joins TRBV11-2 to TRBJ2-1, with D hard to call. Germline V gene lookup returns CDR1 SGHAT and CDR2 FQNNGV. Trimming took 4 bases from V and 8 from J, leaving 12 bases between them. The CDR3 runs 13 residues. The CDR3 DNA reads as TGTGCCAGCAGCTCCCGGGTTTACCATGAGCAGTTCTTC. It is translated as CASSSRVYHEQFF.

V usage is TRBV20-1 and J usage is TRBJ2-3; 9 nucleotides line up with TRBD1. J was trimmed by 0 bases and V by 6 bases; bases with no gene match: 4. The germline V gene has CDR1 DFQATT and CDR2 SNEGSKA (reference sequence). There are 14 residues in the CDR3. The CDR3, as DNA: TGCAGTGCCCCAGACAGGGGGAGCACAGATACGCAGTATTTT. Its translation is CSAPDRGSTDTQYF.

Notes on this clonotype: One end of the junction does not line up with germline, which may come from a read error. The chain links TRBV7-2 to TRBJ1-4; a weak D match, TRBD1 (5 bases). The CDR3 length is 15 residues. The germline CDR1 and CDR2 sequences are SGHTA and FQGNSA. This CDR3 is CASSPVGGTSEKLFF. CDR3 nucleotide sequence: TGTGCCAGCAGCCCCGTGGGGGGAACTAGTGAAAAACTGTTTTTT.

This chain connects TRBV28 to TRBJ2-5; 7 nucleotides agree with TRBD1. J was trimmed by 5 bases and V by 6 bases; bases with no gene match: 6. Germline lookup yields CDR1 MDHEN and CDR2 SYDVKM. The CDR3 runs 13 residues. The CDR3 spells CASSQGQFETQYF. CDR3 bases: TGTGCCAGCAGCCAGGGACAGTTTGAGACCCAGTACTTC. The complete variable domain, with remaining parts taken from reference TRBV28 and TRBJ2-5, reads DVKVTQSSRYLVKRTGEKVFLECVQDMDHENMFWYRQDPGLGLRLIYFSYDVKMKEKGDIPEGYSVSREKKERFSLILESASTNQTSMYLCASSQGQFETQYFGPGTRLLVL.

CDR3 in DNA: TGCAGTGCCCCGGGACCGCCCCACACAGATACGCAGTATTTT. Translated, it gives CSAPGPPHTDTQYF. The J gene is TRBJ2-3, the V gene TRBV20-1, with D possibly being TRBD1 or TRBD2 (5 bases each). Trimming removed 6 bases at V and 2 bases at J, with 15 bases between. Germline V lookup: CDR1 DFQATT, CDR2 SNEGSKA (reference sequence). This CDR3 comprises 14 residues.

This chain uses TRBV28 with TRBJ2-1; D call uncertain. This CDR3 comprises 15 residues. Trimming pared 7 bases from V and 0 bases from J, leaving 13 bases between. Germline V gene lookup returns CDR1 MDHEN and CDR2 SYDVKM. The CDR3 nucleotides are TGTGCCAGCATTACCGACACAAACTCCTACAATGAGCAGTTCTTC. Translation gives CASITDTNSYNEQFF.

The J gene is TRBJ2-5, the V gene TRBV6-5; D is undetermined. CDR3 size: 14 residues. V gave up 0 bases and J gave up 2 bases, with 7 bases separating them. Germline values: CDR1 MNHEY, CDR2 SVGAGI. The CDR3 DNA follows: TGTGCCAGCAGTTACTCGAACGGTCAAGAGACCCAGTACTTC. Its translation: CASSYSNGQETQYF.